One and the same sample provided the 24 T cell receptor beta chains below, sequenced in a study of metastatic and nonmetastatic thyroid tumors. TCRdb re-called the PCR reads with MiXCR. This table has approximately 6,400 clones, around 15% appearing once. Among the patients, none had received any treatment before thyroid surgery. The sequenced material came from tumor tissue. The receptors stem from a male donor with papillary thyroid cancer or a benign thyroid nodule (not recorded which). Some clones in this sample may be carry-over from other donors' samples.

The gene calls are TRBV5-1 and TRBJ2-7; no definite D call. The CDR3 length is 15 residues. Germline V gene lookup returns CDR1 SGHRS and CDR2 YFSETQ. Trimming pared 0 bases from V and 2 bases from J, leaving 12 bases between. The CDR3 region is CASSLEWSGTYEQYF. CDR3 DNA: TGCGCCAGCAGCTTGGAGTGGAGTGGGACCTACGAGCAGTACTTC.

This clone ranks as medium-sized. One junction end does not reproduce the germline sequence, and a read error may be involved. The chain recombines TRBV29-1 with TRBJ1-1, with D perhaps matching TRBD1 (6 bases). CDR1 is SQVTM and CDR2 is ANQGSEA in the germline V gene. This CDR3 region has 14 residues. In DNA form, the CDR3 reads TGCAGCGTTCCAGGGGATTCTTCGAACGCTGAAGCTTTCTTT. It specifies CSVPGDSSNAEAFF. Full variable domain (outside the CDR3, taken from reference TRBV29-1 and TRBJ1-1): SAVISQKPSRDICQRGTSLTIQCQVDSQVTMMFWYRQQPGQSLTLIATANQGSEATYESGFVIDKFPISRPNLTFSTLTVSNMSPEDSSIYLCSVPGDSSNAEAFFGQGTRLTVV.

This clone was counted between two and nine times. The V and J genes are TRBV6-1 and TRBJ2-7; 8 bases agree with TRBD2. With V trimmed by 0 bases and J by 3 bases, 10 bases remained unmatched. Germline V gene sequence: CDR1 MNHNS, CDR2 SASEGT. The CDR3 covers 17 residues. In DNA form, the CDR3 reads TGTGCCAGCAGTGAAGCGCCGGTTATAGCGGGGAACTACGAGCAGTACTTC. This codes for CASSEAPVIAGNYEQYF.

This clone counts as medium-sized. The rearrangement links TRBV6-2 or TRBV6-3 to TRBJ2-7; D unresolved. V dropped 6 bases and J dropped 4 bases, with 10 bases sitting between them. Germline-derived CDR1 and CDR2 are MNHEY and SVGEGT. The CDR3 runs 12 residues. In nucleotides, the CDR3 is TGTGCCAGCAGCCCGAGTGAGTACGAGCAGTACTTC. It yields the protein CASSPSEYEQYF.

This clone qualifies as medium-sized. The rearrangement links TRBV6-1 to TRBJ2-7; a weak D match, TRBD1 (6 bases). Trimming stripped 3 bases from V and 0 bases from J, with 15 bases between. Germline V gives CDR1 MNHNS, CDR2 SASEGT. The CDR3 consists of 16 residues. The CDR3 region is CASSDRDRIYSYEQYF. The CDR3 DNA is TGTGCCAGCAGTGACCGAGACAGGATATACTCCTACGAGCAGTACTTC.

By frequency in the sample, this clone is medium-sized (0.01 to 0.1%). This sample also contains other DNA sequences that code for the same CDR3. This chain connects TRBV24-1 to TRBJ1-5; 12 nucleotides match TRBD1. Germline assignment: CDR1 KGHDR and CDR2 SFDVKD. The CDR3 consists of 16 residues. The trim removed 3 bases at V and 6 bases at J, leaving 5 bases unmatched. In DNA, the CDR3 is TGTGCCACCAGTGATGGGACAGGGGGCTGGGGTCAGCCCCAGCATTTT. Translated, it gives CATSDGTGGWGQPQHF.

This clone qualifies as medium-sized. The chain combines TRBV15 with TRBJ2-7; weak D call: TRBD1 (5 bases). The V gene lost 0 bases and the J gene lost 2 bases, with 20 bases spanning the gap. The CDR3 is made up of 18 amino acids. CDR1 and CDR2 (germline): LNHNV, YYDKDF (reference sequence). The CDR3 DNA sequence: TGTGCCACCAGCAGAGATAGTCCAGGGCCCTTACTACCCTACGAGCAGTACTTC. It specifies CATSRDSPGPLLPYEQYF.

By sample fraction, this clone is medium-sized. CDR3 coding DNA: TGTGCCAGCAGCCCAGGCAGGGGGCGCCCGGAGCCCCAGCATTTT. Amino acid sequence: CASSPGRGRPEPQHF. The chain has TRBV6-2 or TRBV6-3 and TRBJ1-5, with 8 bases aligning to TRBD1. Germline CDR1 is MNHEY and CDR2 is SVGEGT. The length of the CDR3 is 15 residues. The V gene end was trimmed by 6 bases and the J gene end by 8 bases; junction bases not matched to a gene: 12.

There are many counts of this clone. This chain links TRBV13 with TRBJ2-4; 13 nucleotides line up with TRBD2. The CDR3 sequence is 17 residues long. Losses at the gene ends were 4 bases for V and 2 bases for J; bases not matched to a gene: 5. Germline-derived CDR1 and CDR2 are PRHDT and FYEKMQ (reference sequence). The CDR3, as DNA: TGTGCCAGCAGCTGGACTAGCGGGAGTCTTACCAAAAACATTCAGTACTTC. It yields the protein CASSWTSGSLTKNIQYF.

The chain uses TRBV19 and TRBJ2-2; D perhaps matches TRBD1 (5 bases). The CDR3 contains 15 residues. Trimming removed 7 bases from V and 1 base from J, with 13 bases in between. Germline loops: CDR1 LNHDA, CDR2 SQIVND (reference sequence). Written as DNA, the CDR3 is TGTGCCAGTAAATCAGGGTCGGGGAACACCGGGGAGCTGTTTTTT. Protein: CASKSGSGNTGELFF.

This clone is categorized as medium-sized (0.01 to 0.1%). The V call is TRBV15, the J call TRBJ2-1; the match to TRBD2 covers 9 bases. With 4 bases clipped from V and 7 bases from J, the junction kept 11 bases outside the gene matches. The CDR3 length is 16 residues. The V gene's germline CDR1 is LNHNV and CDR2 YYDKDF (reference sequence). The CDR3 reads CATSIVAGGPLNEQFF. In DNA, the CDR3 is TGTGCCACCAGCATAGTTGCGGGAGGGCCTCTTAATGAGCAGTTCTTC.

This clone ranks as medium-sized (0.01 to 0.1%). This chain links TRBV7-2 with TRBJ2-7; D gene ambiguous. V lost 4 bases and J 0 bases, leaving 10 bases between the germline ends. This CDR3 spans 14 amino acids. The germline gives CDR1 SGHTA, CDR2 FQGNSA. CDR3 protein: CASSSGPSSYEQYF. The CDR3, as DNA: TGTGCCAGCAGCTCGGGTCCGAGCTCCTACGAGCAGTACTTC.

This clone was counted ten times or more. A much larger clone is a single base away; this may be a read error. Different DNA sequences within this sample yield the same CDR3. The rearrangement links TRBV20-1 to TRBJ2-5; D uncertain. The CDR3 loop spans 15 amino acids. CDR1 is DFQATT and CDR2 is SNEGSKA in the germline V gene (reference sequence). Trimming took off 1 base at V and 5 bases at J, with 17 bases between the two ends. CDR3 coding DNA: TGCAGTGCTAGAGGACATGGGCCCCCTGGGGAGACCCAGTACTTC. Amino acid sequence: CSARGHGPPGETQYF.

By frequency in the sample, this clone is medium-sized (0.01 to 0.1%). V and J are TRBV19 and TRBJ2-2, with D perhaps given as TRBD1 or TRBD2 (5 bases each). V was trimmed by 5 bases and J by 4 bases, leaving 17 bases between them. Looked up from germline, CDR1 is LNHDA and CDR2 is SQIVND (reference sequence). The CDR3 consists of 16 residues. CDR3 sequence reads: CASSFRARGSTGELFF. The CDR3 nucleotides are TGTGCCAGTAGTTTCAGGGCCCGAGGGTCCACCGGGGAGCTGTTTTTT.

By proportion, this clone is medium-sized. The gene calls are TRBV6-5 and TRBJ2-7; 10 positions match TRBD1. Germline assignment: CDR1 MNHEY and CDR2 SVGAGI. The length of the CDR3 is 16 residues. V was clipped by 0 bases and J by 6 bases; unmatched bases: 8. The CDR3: CASSYSAGTGASEQYF. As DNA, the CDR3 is TGTGCCAGCAGTTACTCCGCCGGGACAGGGGCGAGCGAGCAGTACTTC.

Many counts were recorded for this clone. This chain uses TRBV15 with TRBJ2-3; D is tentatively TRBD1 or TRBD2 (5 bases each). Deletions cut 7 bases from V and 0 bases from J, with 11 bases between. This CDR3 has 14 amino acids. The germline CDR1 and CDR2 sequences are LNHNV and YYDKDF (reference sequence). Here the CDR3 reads CATTDGASTDTQYF. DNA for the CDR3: TGTGCCACCACGGACGGGGCTAGCACAGATACGCAGTATTTT.

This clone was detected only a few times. The CDR3 spells CASSLRMGGENSPLHF. DNA for the CDR3: TGTGCCAGCAGTTTAAGGATGGGGGGTGAAAATTCACCCCTCCACTTT. This chain uses TRBV27 with TRBJ1-6, with a possible D match to TRBD1 (5 bases). V lost 2 bases, J lost 7 bases, and 15 bases lay in between. CDR1 is MNHEY and CDR2 is SMNVEV in the germline V gene (reference sequence). The CDR3 covers 16 residues.

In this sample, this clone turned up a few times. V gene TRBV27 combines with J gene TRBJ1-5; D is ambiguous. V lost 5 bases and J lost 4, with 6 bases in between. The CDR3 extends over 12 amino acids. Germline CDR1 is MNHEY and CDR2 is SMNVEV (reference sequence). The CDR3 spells CASSPLNQPQHF. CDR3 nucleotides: TGTGCCAGCAGTCCTCTAAATCAGCCCCAGCATTTT.

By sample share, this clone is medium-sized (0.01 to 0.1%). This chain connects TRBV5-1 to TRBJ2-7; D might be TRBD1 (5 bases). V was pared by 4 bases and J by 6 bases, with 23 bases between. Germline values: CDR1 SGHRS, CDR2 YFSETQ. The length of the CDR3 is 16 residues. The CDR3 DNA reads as TGCGCCAGCAGCGTCGTGATGGGCGCCACACAGGCCGAGCAGTACTTC. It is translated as CASSVVMGATQAEQYF.

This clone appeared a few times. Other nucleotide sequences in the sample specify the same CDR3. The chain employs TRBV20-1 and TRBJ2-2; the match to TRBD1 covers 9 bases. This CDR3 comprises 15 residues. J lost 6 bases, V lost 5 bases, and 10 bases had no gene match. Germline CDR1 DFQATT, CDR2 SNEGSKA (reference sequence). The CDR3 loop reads CSALHPGQGAGELFF. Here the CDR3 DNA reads TGCAGTGCTCTACATCCGGGACAGGGTGCCGGGGAGCTGTTTTTT.

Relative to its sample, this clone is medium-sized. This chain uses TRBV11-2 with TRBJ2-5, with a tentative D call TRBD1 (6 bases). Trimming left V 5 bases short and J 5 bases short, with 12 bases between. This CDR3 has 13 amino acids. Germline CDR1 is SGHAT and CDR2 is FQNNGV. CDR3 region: CASSLQGGETQYF. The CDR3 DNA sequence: TGTGCCAGCAGCCTACAGGGCGGGGAGACCCAGTACTTC.

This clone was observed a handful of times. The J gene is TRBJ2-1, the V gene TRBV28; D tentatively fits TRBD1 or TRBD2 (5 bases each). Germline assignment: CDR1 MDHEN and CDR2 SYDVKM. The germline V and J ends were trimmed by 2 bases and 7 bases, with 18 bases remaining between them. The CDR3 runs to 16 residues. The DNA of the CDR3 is TGTGCCAGCAGTTTACCCGTCTGGGGACCGTGGAATGAGCAGTTCTTC. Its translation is CASSLPVWGPWNEQFF.

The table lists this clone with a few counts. The CDR3 DNA follows: TGTGCCAGCAGCTCGGGACTAGGAGACACCGGGGAGCTGTTTTTT. Residues: CASSSGLGDTGELFF. The V call is TRBV7-3, the J call TRBJ2-2; 8 bases map to TRBD2. The V and J ends lost 4 bases and 3 bases, in that order; junction bases with no gene match: 4. Germline-derived CDR1 and CDR2 are SGHTA and FQGTGA. This CDR3 has 15 amino acids.

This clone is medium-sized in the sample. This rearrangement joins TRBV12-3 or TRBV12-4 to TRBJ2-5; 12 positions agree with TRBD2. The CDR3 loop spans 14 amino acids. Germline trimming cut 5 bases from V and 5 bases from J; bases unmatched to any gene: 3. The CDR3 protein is CASSMTSGSETQYF. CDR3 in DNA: TGTGCCAGCAGTATGACTAGCGGGAGTGAGACCCAGTACTTC.